This TCR beta chain came from a study of neurological immune-mediated disorders. The CDR3 totals 15 residues. CDR1 and CDR2 (germline): SGHTA, FQGTGA. In regard to this clonotype: The junction and the germline gene differ at one end; a read error may be behind it.

5'RACE employing 10-nucleotide random UMIs yielded the cDNA. TCRdb re-analysed the 5' RACE reads in MiXCR, keeping a single row per CDR3 protein. Altogether roughly 55,000 distinct CDR3 sequences are present, 16% being singletons, with the ten largest covering 4% to 4.5%. This chain connects TRBV7-3 to TRBJ2-1, with TRBD2 matching over 11 bases. The clonotype was recovered from a man in his 60s in good health. The sequenced material came from PBMCs. Here the CDR3 DNA reads TGCGCCAGCAGCCCGGGACTAGCGGTTTACAATGACCAGTTCTTC. Amino acid sequence: CASSPGLAVYNDQFF.